Presented here are 21 T cell receptor beta chains from one specimen sequenced in a study of shared clonotypes between healthy human individuals. Only in-frame clones appear in the TCRdb table, and some are missing; sequencing was by immunoSEQ multiplex PCR. The repertoire holds about 2 million clones, with roughly 94% as singletons. The material sequenced was naive CD4+ T cells sorted from blood. Specified subset: CD45RA+ positively selected. Receptors were obtained from a man between 18 and 29 years old in good health.

CDR3 sequence (DNA): TGTGCCAGCAGTGTGACCCAGATGGGAGAGCAGTACTTC. This gives the protein CASSVTQMGEQYF. The rearrangement links TRBV2 to TRBJ2-7; D is uncertain. Per germline, CDR1 SNHLY and CDR2 FYNNEI. This CDR3 is built from 13 residues. The V and J ends lost 4 bases and 7 bases respectively, with 14 bases between them.

This chain links TRBV5-1 with TRBJ2-7; the match to TRBD2 covers 7 bases. This CDR3 has 16 amino acids. CDR1 is SGHRS and CDR2 is YFSETQ in the germline V gene. V shed 0 bases and J 4 bases; nucleotides not matched to a gene: 10. CDR3 DNA sequence: TGCGCCAGCAGCTTGGGGTCTGGCGGGAGTGGGTACGAGCAGTACTTC. Amino acids: CASSLGSGGSGYEQYF.

The CDR3 DNA reads TGTGCCAGCAGTTCTACTTGGGCCGGGGAGCTGTTTTTT. Translation: CASSSTWAGELFF. The chain carries TRBV27 and TRBJ2-2; D is unresolved. V was clipped by 4 bases and J by 6 bases, with 9 bases between them. The CDR3 is 13 residues long. Germline loops: CDR1 MNHEY, CDR2 SMNVEV (reference sequence).

The chain links TRBV28 to TRBJ2-3, with TRBD2 matching 11 bases. Unmatched junction bases numbered 10, after V lost 5 bases and J lost 0 bases. CDR1 MDHEN and CDR2 SYDVKM come from the germline V gene. The CDR3 totals 18 residues. For the CDR3, the DNA is TGTGCCAGCAGTAGACTAGCGGGGAGGTACAAGAGCACAGATACGCAGTATTTT. It translates to CASSRLAGRYKSTDTQYF.

This clone appeared a single time. The chain has TRBV12-5 and TRBJ1-5, with TRBD1 matching 8 bases. There are 16 residues in the CDR3. CDR1 and CDR2 from the germline V gene are LGHNT and FRNRAP. V lost 0 bases, J lost 2 bases, and 3 bases stayed unmatched. For the CDR3, the DNA is TGTGCTAGTGGTTTGGTACAGGGGGTAGGCAATCAGCCCCAGCATTTT. Translation: CASGLVQGVGNQPQHF.

V and J are TRBV6-1 and TRBJ2-1, with unresolved D. The CDR3 covers 11 residues. V was pared by 2 bases and J by 6 bases, with 2 bases between. Germline V gene lookup returns CDR1 MNHNS and CDR2 SASEGT. CDR3 sequence (DNA): TGTGCCAGCAGTGAAATCAATGAGCAGTTCTTC. It codes for CASSEINEQFF.

The DNA for the CDR3 is TGTGCCAGGCCCGTTGGTGCGGAATACTTC. Translation: CARPVGAEYF. The chain links TRBV12-1 to TRBJ2-7; TRBD2 was called by the table and not checked on the DNA. TRBV12-1 is a pseudogene segment. The CDR3 extends over 10 amino acids.

The genes are TRBV19 and TRBJ2-6, with D possibly called TRBD1 or TRBD2 (5 bases each). In germline, CDR1 is LNHDA, CDR2 SQIVND (reference sequence). Trimming pared 2 bases from V and 1 base from J, leaving 9 bases between. The length of the CDR3 is 16 residues. CDR3 amino acids: CASSILGVSGANVLTF. CDR3 bases: TGTGCCAGTAGTATATTGGGGGTATCTGGGGCCAACGTCCTGACTTTC.

This chain connects TRBV5-4 to TRBJ2-3, with D perhaps being TRBD1 or TRBD2 (6 bases each). This CDR3 is 17 amino acids long. CDR1 and CDR2 (germline): SGHNT, YYREEE (reference sequence). Trimming pared 2 bases from V and 1 base from J, leaving 17 bases between. CDR3 coding DNA: TGTGCCAGCAGCTTAAGTATGGGGGGCGGCGGCACAGATACGCAGTATTTT. Translation: CASSLSMGGGGTDTQYF. Using reference TRBV5-4 and TRBJ2-3 for the parts outside the CDR3, the full variable domain is ETGVTQSPTHLIKTRGQQVTLRCSSQSGHNTVSWYQQALGQGPQFIFQYYREEENGRGNFPPRFSGLQFPNYSSELNVNALELDDSALYLCASSLSMGGGGTDTQYFGPGTRLTVL.

This clone showed up just once. The genes are TRBV15 and TRBJ1-2, with no clear D. V lost 0 bases and J lost 6, with 14 bases in between. The CDR3 is made up of 15 amino acids. Per germline, CDR1 LNHNV and CDR2 YYDKDF (reference sequence). CDR3 in amino acids: CATSRDRLGSDGYTF. Written as DNA, the CDR3 is TGTGCCACCAGCAGAGATCGTCTAGGTTCAGATGGCTACACCTTC.

The rearrangement joins TRBV19 to TRBJ2-7; the match to TRBD1 covers 7 bases. Germline lookup yields CDR1 LNHDA and CDR2 SQIVND (reference sequence). The CDR3 covers 13 residues. The V gene end was trimmed by 4 bases and the J gene end by 3 bases; junction bases not matched to a gene: 3. The CDR3 loop is CASSRGQNYEQYF. Written as DNA, the CDR3 is TGTGCCAGTAGTAGGGGACAGAACTACGAGCAGTACTTC. The whole variable domain, remainder taken from reference TRBV19 and TRBJ2-7, is DGGITQSPKYLFRKEGQNVTLSCEQNLNHDAMYWYRQDPGQGLRLIYYSQIVNDFQKGDIAEGYSVSREKKESFPLTVTSAQKNPTAFYLCASSRGQNYEQYFGPGTRLTVT.

The chain uses TRBV5-4 and TRBJ2-3; D is perhaps TRBD1 or TRBD2 (5 bases each). This CDR3 has 16 amino acids. Germline-derived CDR1 and CDR2 are SGHNT and YYREEE (reference sequence). V dropped 3 bases and J dropped 3 bases, with 17 bases sitting between them. CDR3 bases: TGTGCCAGCAGCTCGGTTCCCGGGACCCTTACAGATACGCAGTATTTT. Its translation: CASSSVPGTLTDTQYF.

Points on this clone: This sample includes further DNA sequences coding for the same CDR3. V gene TRBV5-1 combines with J gene TRBJ2-7, with 7 bases aligning to TRBD1. The V segment lost 0 bases and the J segment 0 bases; nucleotides outside the gene matches: 3. Per the germline V gene, CDR1 is SGHRS and CDR2 is YFSETQ. The CDR3 extends over 15 amino acids. CDR3 bases: TGCGCCAGCAGCTTGGCGGCAGGGGGCTCCTACGAGCAGTACTTC. It yields the protein CASSLAAGGSYEQYF.

The CDR3 DNA is TGTGCCAGCAGCTTAGCTGGCGGGGGAAGTTCCGGGGAGCTGTTTTTT. Its protein is CASSLAGGGSSGELFF. J is TRBJ2-2 and V is TRBV11-1, with TRBD2 matching 7 bases. The CDR3 sequence is 16 residues long. Germline assignment: CDR1 SGHAT and CDR2 FQDESV (reference sequence). Trimming removed 0 bases from V and 6 bases from J; junction bases left unmatched: 7.

The genes are TRBV2 and TRBJ1-1; a possible D gene is TRBD1 (6 bases). The CDR3 has 17 residues. Trimming left V 0 bases short and J 3 bases short, with 17 bases between. Germline V gene data show CDR1 as SNHLY and CDR2 as FYNNEI. This chain's CDR3 is CASSEARAGAKDTEAFF. Here the CDR3 DNA reads TGTGCCAGCAGTGAAGCGAGGGCGGGGGCGAAGGACACTGAAGCTTTCTTT.

The chain carries TRBV9 and TRBJ2-7; D perhaps matches TRBD1 (5 bases). This CDR3 has 16 residues. Germline V gene data show CDR1 as SGDLS and CDR2 as YYNGEE. V lost 2 bases and J lost 0, with 15 bases in between. CDR3 nucleotides: TGTGCCAGCAGCGTCGGTGGGGCGTCTAGCTCCTACGAGCAGTACTTC. Translating it yields CASSVGGASSSYEQYF.

This chain joins TRBV18 and TRBJ2-7; D perhaps matches TRBD1 (6 bases). Germline CDR1 KGHSH, CDR2 LQKENI. The CDR3 contains 14 residues. Trimming took 6 bases from V and 2 from J, leaving 14 bases between them. CDR3 residues: CASSGIGGAYEQYF. In DNA form, the CDR3 reads TGTGCCAGCTCCGGTATAGGGGGAGCCTACGAGCAGTACTTC.

The genes are TRBV6-5 and TRBJ2-2; perhaps TRBD2 as D (6 bases). Germline V gives CDR1 MNHEY, CDR2 SVGAGI. The length of the CDR3 is 15 residues. The V end was cut by 2 bases, the J end by 4 bases, with 11 bases between. Written as DNA, the CDR3 is TGTGCCAGCAGTTACAGTAACGGGGGCACCGGGGAGCTGTTTTTT. It is translated as CASSYSNGGTGELFF.

This chain connects TRBV4-3 to TRBJ1-6; D is uncertain. Trimming shortened V by 0 bases and J by 0 bases, and 9 bases separated the two germline ends. The CDR3 totals 17 residues. Germline V lookup: CDR1 LGHNA, CDR2 YSLEER. CDR3 nucleotide sequence: TGCGCCAGCAGCCAAGAGGCACTTTTCTCCTATAATTCACCCCTCCACTTT. Amino acids: CASSQEALFSYNSPLHF.

The chain has TRBV4-2 and TRBJ2-3; D not resolved. The CDR3 covers 11 residues. The germline CDR1 and CDR2 sequences are LGHNA and YNFKEQ. V was shortened by 6 bases and J by 6 bases, with 7 bases between the two germline ends. Written as DNA, the CDR3 is TGTGCCAGCAGAGACGGGGATACGCAGTATTTT. Translated, it gives CASRDGDTQYF.

This chain links TRBV10-1 with TRBJ2-6; 7 nucleotides align to TRBD1. The CDR3 loop spans 16 amino acids. Germline assignment: CDR1 WNHNN and CDR2 SYGVQD (reference sequence). The V and J ends lost 5 bases and 2 bases, in that order; junction bases with no gene match: 6. The CDR3 loop is CASSSGTAAGANVLTF. For the CDR3, the DNA is TGCGCCAGCAGTTCCGGGACAGCTGCTGGGGCCAACGTCCTGACTTTC.